One and the same sample provided the 6 T cell receptor beta chains below, sequenced in a study of CD8+ T cells in alopecia areata. Following RNA extraction, reverse transcription yielded cDNA that acted as the sequencing template. The data were produced by immunoSEQ multiplex PCR, yet TCRdb's version contains in-frame clones alone and is incomplete. The table shows about 180,000 clones, with 50% to 70% occurring only once. The specimen comprised CD4+ T cells sorted from blood, sampled at week 0. The receptors come from a human donor with alopecia areata.

The V gene is TRBV30, the J gene TRBJ2-7, with TRBD1 as a possible D gene (6 bases). This CDR3 region has 12 residues. The germline gives CDR1 GTSNPN, CDR2 SVGIG (reference sequence). V gave up 2 bases and J gave up 3 bases, with 8 bases separating them. The CDR3: CAWSQQGYEQYF. In DNA form, the CDR3 reads TGTGCCTGGAGTCAACAGGGCTACGAGCAGTACTTC.

The sample holds a few counts of this clone. This chain's CDR3 is CASSLTSGGAGPDTQYF. The CDR3 DNA sequence: TGTGCCAGCAGCTTAACTAGCGGGGGGGCTGGCCCAGATACGCAGTATTTT. The chain combines TRBV11-3 with TRBJ2-3, with 13 bases identical to TRBD2. The germline gives CDR1 SGHNT, CDR2 YENEEA. The CDR3 extends over 17 amino acids. V lost 2 bases, J lost 4 bases, and 6 bases stayed unmatched.

This clone was seen a few times. The rearrangement joins TRBV5-1 to TRBJ2-6; D unclear. The germline V gene encodes CDR1 SGHRS and CDR2 YFSETQ. This CDR3 has 15 amino acids. Deletions cut 4 bases from V and 0 bases from J, with 8 bases between. The CDR3 protein is CASSPVRSGANVLTF. CDR3 sequence (DNA): TGCGCCAGCAGCCCCGTGCGCTCTGGGGCCAACGTCCTGACTTTC.

The V gene is TRBV29-1, the J gene TRBJ2-2; no clear D gene. Trimming left V 3 bases short and J 5 bases short, with 4 bases between. CDR1 and CDR2 from the germline V gene are SQVTM and ANQGSEA. The CDR3 is 11 amino acids. CDR3 coding DNA: TGCAGCGTTGACGAAACCGGGGAGCTGTTTTTT. This sequence encodes CSVDETGELFF.

This clone was seen a few times. The genes are TRBV19 and TRBJ1-4, with D perhaps TRBD1 (6 bases). The germline V gene has CDR1 LNHDA and CDR2 SQIVND (reference sequence). CDR3 length: 15 residues. The germline V and J ends were trimmed by 6 bases and 3 bases, with 14 bases remaining between them. The CDR3 bases are TGTGCCAGTAGAGCCGAGCGGACAGCTAATGAAAAACTGTTTTTT. Amino acid sequence: CASRAERTANEKLFF. Full variable domain (missing parts from reference TRBV19 and TRBJ1-4): DGGITQSPKYLFRKEGQNVTLSCEQNLNHDAMYWYRQDPGQGLRLIYYSQIVNDFQKGDIAEGYSVSREKKESFPLTVTSAQKNPTAFYLCASRAERTANEKLFFGSGTQLSVL.

The chain couples TRBV29-1 to TRBJ1-2; the D is unclear. The germline CDR1 and CDR2 sequences are SQVTM and ANQGSEA. The V end lost 7 bases, the J end lost 6 bases, and 9 bases lay between the germline ends. CDR3 size: 10 residues. CDR3: CSAYLDGYTF. The CDR3 region has the DNA TGCAGCGCGTATTTAGATGGCTACACCTTC. The variable domain in full, with the rest retrieved from reference TRBV29-1 and TRBJ1-2, is SAVISQKPSRDICQRGTSLTIQCQVDSQVTMMFWYRQQPGQSLTLIATANQGSEATYESGFVIDKFPISRPNLTFSTLTVSNMSPEDSSIYLCSAYLDGYTFGSGTRLTVV.